This T cell receptor (beta chain) was identified during a study of CD8 T cells in ankylosing spondylitis. This clonotype occurred a few times. The antigen remains undetermined. Quantitative 5'-RACE was performed with molecular barcodes, and it yielded the TCR beta libraries. TCRdb recomputed calls from the 5' RACE reads with MiXCR, one row per CDR3 protein. The table includes under 850,000 distinct CDR3 sequences, 19% detected once. Overall study results and limits: A TCR beta motif made of several highly homologous variants seemed typical of ankylosing spondylitis blood. The authors reported significant enrichment of disease-linked clones in matched ankylosing spondylitis synovial fluid.

The CDR3 length is 15 residues. With 3 bases clipped from V and 10 bases from J, the junction kept 11 bases outside the gene matches. The J gene is TRBJ2-4, the V gene TRBV12-3 or TRBV12-4, with TRBD2 identical over 8 bases. Sequences were obtained from blood, either unsorted or a sorted T cell fraction (not recorded which). The receptor comes from a male donor with ankylosing spondylitis. Written as DNA, the CDR3 is TGTGCCAGCAGTTTGAGCGGGAGCGGGAGTCGGATTCAGTACTTC. This translates into CASSLSGSGSRIQYF.